Listed here is a single TCR beta chain. Its specificity is unknown. The sample originates from a study of regulatory and conventional T cells in RAG deficiency. Regulatory T cells were sorted from blood as CD4+ CD25-high CD127-low cells. Study outcomes and limitations: Treg unique TCR beta sequences were approximately 100-fold fewer in Omenn syndrome and CID/AS patients than controls. In Omenn syndrome, sorted "Tregs" may be peripherally activated cells.

Per germline, CDR1 SGHTS and CDR2 YDEGEE. The V end was cut by 0 bases, the J end by 6 bases, with 15 bases between. This CDR3 has 15 residues. The data were produced by immunoSEQ multiplex PCR, yet TCRdb's version contains in-frame clones alone and is incomplete. This table holds some 19,000 clones, about nine tenths found once. The data also belong to a second study, concerning regulatory T cells. That work adds: Amplification used 52 TRBV primers and 13 TRBJ primers.

The sequenced sample was Tregs sorted from blood. This receptor was obtained from a human donor in good health. This chain uses TRBV5-8 with TRBJ1-2; TRBD1 might be the D (6 bases). DNA for the CDR3: TGTGCCAGCAGCTTGGGGTATCGGGACACAGATGGCTACACCTTC. Translating it yields CASSLGYRDTDGYTF.